Listed below are T cell receptor beta chains from one sample, sequenced in a study of blood T cell repertoires in COVID-19. TCRdb keeps only in-frame clones here, not all; method: immunoSEQ multiplex PCR. The sample holds about 330,000 clones, roughly 85% seen once. The source material was peripheral blood. These receptors all come from a human donor in a cohort sampled during active COVID-19. Both conserved end residues are part of each CDR3. A D gene is named only where the DNA matches it firmly. The listing skips clone size in some rows; elsewhere it reads once, few, many or a size class.

-,TRBD1,TRBJ2-7,TRBV18,15,TGTGCCAGCTCGTTCGGGACAGGGGATTCCTACGAGCAGTACTTC,CASSFGTGDSYEQYF
-,-,TRBJ1-4,TRBV6-5,13,TGTGCCAGCAAAAAGGCGGGTAATGAAAAACTGTTTTTT,CASKKAGNEKLFF
-,-,TRBJ2-7,TRBV7-2,14,TGTGCCAGCAGTCCTGATAGAGGGTCCTACGAGCAGTACTTC,CASSPDRGSYEQYF
-,-,TRBJ1-1,TRBV27,16,TGTGCCAGCAGTTCACATTCAGGAGGGTTGAACACTGAAGCTTTCTTT,CASSSHSGGLNTEAFF
-,-,TRBJ1-2,TRBV6-4,12,TGTGCCAGTTACAGGGCCGGGTATGGCTACACCTTC,CASYRAGYGYTF
-,-,TRBJ2-1,TRBV11-2,14,TGTGCCAGCAGCTTGCCACAGGTTTGGAATGAGCAGTTCTTC,CASSLPQVWNEQFF
-,-,TRBJ2-2,TRBV5-6,15,TGTGCCAGCAGCTTGATGGGCTACGCAACCGGGGAGCTGTTTTTT,CASSLMGYATGELFF
-,TRBD1,TRBJ1-2,TRBV11-2,15,TGTGCCAGCAGCTTCTCCGGGACAGACCTCTGGGGCTACACCTTC,CASSFSGTDLWGYTF
few,-,TRBJ1-6,TRBV6-5,13,TGTGCCAGCAGTTACCGAAACAAGTCACCCCTCCACTTT,CASSYRNKSPLHF
once,-,TRBJ2-5,TRBV12-3/TRBV12-4,12,TGTGCCAGCAGAGGCGACAAAGAGACCCAGTACTTC,CASRGDKETQYF
-,TRBD1,TRBJ1-2,TRBV7-9,18,TGTGCCAGCAGCCCCCGGGGGACAGGGTCCCCAGCTAACTATGGCTACACCTTC,CASSPRGTGSPANYGYTF
-,-,TRBJ2-1,TRBV5-1,13,TGCGCCAGCAGCGCGGGACAGTACAATGAGCAGTTCTTC,CASSAGQYNEQFF
-,TRBD1,TRBJ2-2,TRBV7-9,13,TGTGCCACCTACAGGGGGGACTCCGGGGAGCTGTTTTTT,CATYRGDSGELFF
-,TRBD1,TRBJ2-1,TRBV3-1/TRBV3-2,15,TGTGCCAGCAGCCAAGACAGGGGGCGTTACAATGAGCAGTTCTTC,CASSQDRGRYNEQFF
-,-,TRBJ1-4,TRBV5-1,15,TGCGCCAGCAGCTTGTTGGGGGCGATTAATGAAAAACTGTTTTTT,CASSLLGAINEKLFF
-,-,TRBJ1-1,TRBV7-3,13,TGTGCCAGCAGCCCTGGGGCTAACACTGAAGCTTTCTTT,CASSPGANTEAFF
-,TRBD2,TRBJ2-5,TRBV5-1,15,TGCGCCAGCAGCTTGGTTCGGGGGGGGCAAGAGACCCAGTACTTC,CASSLVRGGQETQYF
-,-,TRBJ2-7,TRBV12-3/TRBV12-4,13,TGTGCCAGCAGTCCAGGATGGTCCTACGAGCAGTACTTC,CASSPGWSYEQYF
-,-,TRBJ1-1,TRBV12-3/TRBV12-4,12,TGTGCCAGCAGTTTAAGGCAGGTAAAAGCTTTCTTT,CASSLRQVKAFF
-,-,TRBJ1-1,TRBV29-1,13,TGCAGCGTTGTCCACAGGGCGAACACTGAAGCTTTCTTT,CSVVHRANTEAFF
-,-,TRBJ1-5,TRBV27,15,TGTGCCAGCAGTTTATGGCGGCAGACCAATCAGCCCCAGCATTTT,CASSLWRQTNQPQHF
few,-,TRBJ1-5,TRBV5-1,14,TGCGCCAGCAGCGCCGGGACAAACAATCAGCCCCAGCATTTT,CASSAGTNNQPQHF
-,-,TRBJ1-6,TRBV7-2,14,TGTGCCAGCAGCTTATGGGAGGGGATGTCACCCCTCCACTTT,CASSLWEGMSPLHF
-,TRBD2,TRBJ2-4,TRBV4-2,15,TGTGCCAGCAGCCAAGACGCTAGCGGGAAAAACATTCAGTACTTC,CASSQDASGKNIQYF
once,TRBD1,TRBJ2-5,TRBV7-9,17,TGTGCCAGCAGCTCAACGTTCAGGGGGCCGTCTGAGGAGACCCAGTACTTC,CASSSTFRGPSEETQYF
-,-,TRBJ1-1,TRBV30,13,TGTGCCTGCCAAAGACAGGAGAACACTGAAGCTTTCTTT,CACQRQENTEAFF
-,-,TRBJ1-1,TRBV30,12,TGTGCCTGGAGTGTCAGGAACACTGAAGCTTTCTTT,CAWSVRNTEAFF
-,TRBD1,TRBJ2-7,TRBV4-1,15,TGCGCCAGCAGCCGATCCCAGACAGGGGGCGTCGAGCAGTACTTC,CASSRSQTGGVEQYF
-,TRBD1,TRBJ2-2,TRBV13,15,TGTGCCAGCAGCGTACAGGGGGCGTTCACCGGGGAGCTGTTTTTT,CASSVQGAFTGELFF
-,-,TRBJ2-2,TRBV11-3,14,TGTGCCAGCAGCTCGACGGGGTACACCGGGGAGCTGTTTTTT,CASSSTGYTGELFF
-,-,TRBJ1-1,TRBV27,12,TGTGCCAGCAGTTCCGGAGGGACTGAAGCTTTCTTT,CASSSGGTEAFF
few,-,TRBJ2-7,TRBV7-2,14,TGTGCCAGCAGCTTAAGTGTCTACTCCTACGAGCAGTACTTC,CASSLSVYSYEQYF
-,TRBD1,TRBJ2-7,TRBV19,14,TGTGCCAGTAGTATCAGGGGGCGCAGCTACGAGCAGTACTTC,CASSIRGRSYEQYF
-,TRBD2,TRBJ2-7,TRBV27,13,TGTGCCAGCAGTCCAGCGGGAACCTACGAGCAGTACTTC,CASSPAGTYEQYF
-,TRBD1,TRBJ2-7,TRBV28,15,TGTGCCAGCAGCGGAACTGGACAGGTTACCTACGAGCAGTACTTC,CASSGTGQVTYEQYF
-,TRBD1,TRBJ2-1,TRBV19,16,TGTGCCAGTAGTAAGAGTCTGACAGGGGGCGCCAATGAGCAGTTCTTC,CASSKSLTGGANEQFF
-,-,TRBJ2-7,TRBV9,14,TGTGCCAGCAGCGTAGACGGGAGCACCTACGAGCAGTACTTC,CASSVDGSTYEQYF
-,TRBD2,TRBJ2-2,TRBV5-1,16,TGCGCCAGCAGCCCCCCAGCGGGGGGGCCCACCGGGGAGCTGTTTTTT,CASSPPAGGPTGELFF
-,-,TRBJ2-1,TRBV18,15,TGTGCCAGCTCATGGGTTTCCGGGGTTAACAATGAGCAGTTCTTC,CASSWVSGVNNEQFF
-,-,TRBJ2-3,TRBV6-5,13,TGTGCCAGCAAAGGCAGGGCGCTAGATACGCAGTATTTT,CASKGRALDTQYF
-,TRBD1,TRBJ1-1,TRBV29-1,13,TGCAGCGTAGACAGGGGGCGAGGAACTGAAGCTTTCTTT,CSVDRGRGTEAFF
-,TRBD1,TRBJ1-2,TRBV3-1/TRBV3-2,20,TGTGCCAGCAGCCTGGGACAGGGGGCGCGGGGGGTTGGGAGCGGCTATGGCTACACCTTC,CASSLGQGARGVGSGYGYTF
-,-,TRBJ2-2,TRBV30,14,TGTGCCTGGAAGGCCGGACTGAACACCGGGGAGCTGTTTTTT,CAWKAGLNTGELFF
-,-,TRBJ2-7,TRBV5-1,12,TGCGCCAGCAGCACACAGGGCTACGAGCAGTACTTC,CASSTQGYEQYF